This T cell receptor (beta chain) is from a study of blood T cells in healthy people across ages. Alongside a J-beta primer mix, a sample-barcoded 5' primer served in a second PCR lasting roughly 6 to 12 cycles. Each cDNA molecule carried a tag from a template-switch adaptor that contained 12 random nucleotides. TCRdb analysed the 5' RACE reads with MiXCR anew, one entry per CDR3 protein. The table includes 1.5 million to 2 million distinct CDR3 sequences, roughly 27% detected once. CDR3 length: 15 amino acids. The trim removed 5 bases at V and 9 bases at J, leaving 6 bases unmatched. Germline-derived CDR1 and CDR2 are ENHRY and SYGVKD. There are a few counts of this clonotype. The total RNA that was extracted per sample amounted to at least 5.5 micrograms.

Material for sequencing was blood. This TCR was sampled from a woman in her 30s in good health. This chain connects TRBV10-3 to TRBJ2-1; 14 nucleotides match TRBD2. In DNA form, the CDR3 reads TGTGCCATCAGTTCGACTAGCGGGGGGGCGGGTGAGCAGTTCTTC. Amino acid sequence: CAISSTSGGAGEQFF.